The clone carrying this T cell receptor beta chain showed up just a few times. TCRdb's table, derived via immunoSEQ multiplex PCR, lists solely in-frame clones and lacks some. The top ten clones hold roughly 14% of a sample with approximately 230,000 clones, almost 85% of them seen once. These data are taken from a study of control samples from healthy donors and cancer patients. The material sequenced was PBMCs. This clonotype originated in a woman aged 60-70 years with lung cancer.

Here the CDR3 DNA reads TGCGCCAGCAGTGAGGGGCAGGGGGCTGATTCACCCCTCCACTTT. Its translation: CASSEGQGADSPLHF. The chain employs TRBV10-2 and TRBJ1-6; 8 bases agree with TRBD1. Germline-derived CDR1 and CDR2 are WSHSY and SAAADI. Trimming at V came to 2 bases and at J to 8 bases, leaving 5 bases not matched to a gene. This CDR3 region has 15 residues.